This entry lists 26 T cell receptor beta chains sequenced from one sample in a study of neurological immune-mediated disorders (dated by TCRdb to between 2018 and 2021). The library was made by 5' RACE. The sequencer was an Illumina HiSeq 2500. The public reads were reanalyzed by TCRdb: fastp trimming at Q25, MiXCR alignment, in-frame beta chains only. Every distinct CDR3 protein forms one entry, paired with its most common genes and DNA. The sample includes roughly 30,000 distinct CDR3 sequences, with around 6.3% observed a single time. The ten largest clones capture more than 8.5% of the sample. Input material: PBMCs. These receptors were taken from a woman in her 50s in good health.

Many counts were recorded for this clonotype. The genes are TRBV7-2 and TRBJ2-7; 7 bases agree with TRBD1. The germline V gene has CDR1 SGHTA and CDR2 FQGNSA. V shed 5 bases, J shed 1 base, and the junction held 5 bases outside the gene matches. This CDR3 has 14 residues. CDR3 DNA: TGTGCCAGCAGCACCGACAGGGCATCCTACGAGCAGTACTTC. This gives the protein CASSTDRASYEQYF.

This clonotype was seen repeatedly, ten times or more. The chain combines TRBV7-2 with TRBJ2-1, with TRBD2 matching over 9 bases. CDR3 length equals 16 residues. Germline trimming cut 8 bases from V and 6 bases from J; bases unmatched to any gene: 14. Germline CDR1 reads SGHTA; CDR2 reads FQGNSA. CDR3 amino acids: CASERAGGRLSNEQFF. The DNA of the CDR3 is TGTGCCAGCGAGAGGGCGGGAGGGCGCCTTTCCAATGAGCAGTTCTTC.

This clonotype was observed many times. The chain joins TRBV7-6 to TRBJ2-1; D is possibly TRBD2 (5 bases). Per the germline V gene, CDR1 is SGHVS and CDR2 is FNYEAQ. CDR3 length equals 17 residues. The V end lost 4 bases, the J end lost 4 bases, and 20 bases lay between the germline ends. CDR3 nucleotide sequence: TGTGCCAGCAGCTCCCCCGGTAGCGTAGGCCCTTACAATGAGCAGTTCTTC. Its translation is CASSSPGSVGPYNEQFF.

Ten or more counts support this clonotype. The CDR3: CASSSDLFNSPLHF. As DNA, the CDR3 is TGTGCCAGCAGCTCTGACCTATTCAATTCACCCCTCCACTTT. The V and J genes are TRBV5-5 and TRBJ1-6; D unclear. Germline CDR1 and CDR2: SGHKS and YYEKEE (reference sequence). The CDR3 is 14 amino acids. Trimming removed 3 bases from V and 7 bases from J, with 11 bases in between.

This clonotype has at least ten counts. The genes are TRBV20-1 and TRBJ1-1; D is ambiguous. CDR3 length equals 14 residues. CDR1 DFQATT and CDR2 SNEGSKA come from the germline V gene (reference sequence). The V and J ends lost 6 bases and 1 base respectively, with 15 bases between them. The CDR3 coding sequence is TGCAGTGCGGACGGGAGTTTCAAGAACACTGAAGCTTTCTTT. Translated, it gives CSADGSFKNTEAFF.

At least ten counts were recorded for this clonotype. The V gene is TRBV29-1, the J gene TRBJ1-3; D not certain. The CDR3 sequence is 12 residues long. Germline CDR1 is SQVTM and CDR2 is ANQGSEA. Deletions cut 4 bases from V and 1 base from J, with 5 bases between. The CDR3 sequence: CSVVESGNTIYF. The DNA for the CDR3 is TGCAGCGTTGTAGAGTCTGGAAACACCATATATTTT.

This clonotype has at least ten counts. The CDR3 DNA reads as TGTGCCAGCAGTCCCATGGACCGCACAGATACGCAGTATTTT. It codes for CASSPMDRTDTQYF. The chain links TRBV28 to TRBJ2-3; D gene uncertain. The germline CDR1 and CDR2 sequences are MDHEN and SYDVKM. This CDR3 comprises 14 residues. Trimming left V 5 bases short and J 1 base short, with 10 bases between. Together with reference TRBV28 and TRBJ2-3, the CDR3 gives the full variable domain: DVKVTQSSRYLVKRTGEKVFLECVQDMDHENMFWYRQDPGLGLRLIYFSYDVKMKEKGDIPEGYSVSREKKERFSLILESASTNQTSMYLCASSPMDRTDTQYFGPGTRLTVL.

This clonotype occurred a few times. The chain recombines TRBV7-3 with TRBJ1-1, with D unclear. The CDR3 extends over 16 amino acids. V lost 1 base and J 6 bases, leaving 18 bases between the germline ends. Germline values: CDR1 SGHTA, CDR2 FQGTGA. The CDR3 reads CASSLKASARGSEAFF. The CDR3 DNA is TGTGCCAGCAGCTTAAAGGCCTCAGCCCGAGGATCTGAAGCTTTCTTT.

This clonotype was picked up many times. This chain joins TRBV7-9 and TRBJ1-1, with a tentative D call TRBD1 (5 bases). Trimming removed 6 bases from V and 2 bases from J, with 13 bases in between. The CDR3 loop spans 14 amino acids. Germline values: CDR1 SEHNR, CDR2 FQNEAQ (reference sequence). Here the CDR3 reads CASRETASNTEAFF. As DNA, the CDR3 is TGTGCCAGCAGAGAGACAGCTTCAAACACTGAAGCTTTCTTT.

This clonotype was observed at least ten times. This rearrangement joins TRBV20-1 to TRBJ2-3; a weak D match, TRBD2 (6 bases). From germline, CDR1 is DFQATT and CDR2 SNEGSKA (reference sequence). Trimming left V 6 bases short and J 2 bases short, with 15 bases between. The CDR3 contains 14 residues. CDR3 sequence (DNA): TGCAGTGCCCCGGGGGACTGGGACACAGATACGCAGTATTTT. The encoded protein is CSAPGDWDTDTQYF.

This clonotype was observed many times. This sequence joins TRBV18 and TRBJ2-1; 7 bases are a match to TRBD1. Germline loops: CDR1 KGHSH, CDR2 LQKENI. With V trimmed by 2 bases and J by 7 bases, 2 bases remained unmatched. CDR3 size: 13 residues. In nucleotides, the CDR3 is TGTGCCAGCTCACCAGGGGACAGAAATGAGCAGTTCTTC. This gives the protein CASSPGDRNEQFF.

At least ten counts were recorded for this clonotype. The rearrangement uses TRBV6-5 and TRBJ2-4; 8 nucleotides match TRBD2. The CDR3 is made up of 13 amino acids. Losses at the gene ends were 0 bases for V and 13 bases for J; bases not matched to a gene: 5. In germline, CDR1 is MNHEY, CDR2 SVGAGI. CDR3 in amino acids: CASSYSTREGQYF. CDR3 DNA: TGTGCCAGCAGTTACTCGACTCGGGAGGGGCAGTACTTC.

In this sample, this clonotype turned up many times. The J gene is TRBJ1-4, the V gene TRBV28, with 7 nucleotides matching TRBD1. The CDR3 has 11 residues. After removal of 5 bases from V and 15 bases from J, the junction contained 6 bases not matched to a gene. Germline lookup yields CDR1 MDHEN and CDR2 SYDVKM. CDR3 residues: CASSGQAEVFF. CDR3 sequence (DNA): TGTGCCAGCAGTGGACAGGCTGAGGTGTTTTTT.

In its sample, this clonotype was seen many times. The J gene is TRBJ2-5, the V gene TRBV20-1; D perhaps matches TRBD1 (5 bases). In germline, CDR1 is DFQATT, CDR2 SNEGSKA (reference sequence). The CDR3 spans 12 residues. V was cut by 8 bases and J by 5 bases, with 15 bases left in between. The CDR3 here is CSTKGPSETQYF. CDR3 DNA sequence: TGCAGTACTAAGGGGCCTTCGGAGACCCAGTACTTC.

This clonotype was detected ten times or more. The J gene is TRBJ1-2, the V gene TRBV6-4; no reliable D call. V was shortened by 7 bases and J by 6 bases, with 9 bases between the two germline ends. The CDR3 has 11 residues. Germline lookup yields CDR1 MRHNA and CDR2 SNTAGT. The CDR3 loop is CASKGIDGYTF. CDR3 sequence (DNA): TGTGCCAGCAAAGGTATAGATGGCTACACCTTC.

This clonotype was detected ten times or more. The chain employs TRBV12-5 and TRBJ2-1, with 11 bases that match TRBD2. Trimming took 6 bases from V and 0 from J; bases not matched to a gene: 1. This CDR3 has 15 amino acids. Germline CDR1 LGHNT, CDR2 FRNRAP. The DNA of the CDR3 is TGTGCTAGTGGGACTAGCGGGATCTCCTACAATGAGCAGTTCTTC. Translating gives CASGTSGISYNEQFF.

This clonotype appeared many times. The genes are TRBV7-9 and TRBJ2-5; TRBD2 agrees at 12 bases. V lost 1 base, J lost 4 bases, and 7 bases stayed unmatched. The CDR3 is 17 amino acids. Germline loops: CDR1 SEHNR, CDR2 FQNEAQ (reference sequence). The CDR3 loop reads CASSLGTSGTERETQYF. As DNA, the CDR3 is TGTGCCAGCAGCTTAGGGACTAGCGGGACCGAGCGAGAGACCCAGTACTTC.

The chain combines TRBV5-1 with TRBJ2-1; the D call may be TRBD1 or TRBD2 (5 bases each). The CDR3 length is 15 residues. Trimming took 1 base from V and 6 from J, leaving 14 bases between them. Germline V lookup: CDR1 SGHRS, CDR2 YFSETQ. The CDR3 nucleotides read TGCGCCAGCAGCTTGCCCAGGGAAGGAGGCAATGAGCAGTTCTTC. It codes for CASSLPREGGNEQFF.

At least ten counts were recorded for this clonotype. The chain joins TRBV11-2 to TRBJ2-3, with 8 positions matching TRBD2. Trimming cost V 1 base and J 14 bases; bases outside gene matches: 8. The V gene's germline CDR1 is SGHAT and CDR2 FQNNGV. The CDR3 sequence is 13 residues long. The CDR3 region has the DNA TGTGCCAGCAGCTTAGTCAGCGGGGGAACCTCGTATTTT. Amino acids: CASSLVSGGTSYF.

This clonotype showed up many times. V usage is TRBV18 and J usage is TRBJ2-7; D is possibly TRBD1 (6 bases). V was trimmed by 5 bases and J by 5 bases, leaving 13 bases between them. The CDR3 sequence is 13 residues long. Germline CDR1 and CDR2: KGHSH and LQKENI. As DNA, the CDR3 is TGTGCCAGCTCATCGGACAGTGGGAACGAGCAGTACTTC. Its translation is CASSSDSGNEQYF.

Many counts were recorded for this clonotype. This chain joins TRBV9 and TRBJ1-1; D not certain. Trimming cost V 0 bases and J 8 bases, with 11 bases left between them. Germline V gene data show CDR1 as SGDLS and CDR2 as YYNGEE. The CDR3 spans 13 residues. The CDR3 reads CASSVVGVGEAFF. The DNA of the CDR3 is TGTGCCAGCAGCGTAGTCGGGGTCGGAGAAGCTTTCTTT.

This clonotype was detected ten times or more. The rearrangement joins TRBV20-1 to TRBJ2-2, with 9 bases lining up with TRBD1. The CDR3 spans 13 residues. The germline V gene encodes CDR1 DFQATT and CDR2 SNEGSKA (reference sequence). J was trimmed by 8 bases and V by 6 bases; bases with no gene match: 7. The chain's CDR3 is CSAGDRVRGELFF. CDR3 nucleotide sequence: TGCAGTGCGGGGGACAGGGTTCGGGGGGAGCTGTTTTTT.

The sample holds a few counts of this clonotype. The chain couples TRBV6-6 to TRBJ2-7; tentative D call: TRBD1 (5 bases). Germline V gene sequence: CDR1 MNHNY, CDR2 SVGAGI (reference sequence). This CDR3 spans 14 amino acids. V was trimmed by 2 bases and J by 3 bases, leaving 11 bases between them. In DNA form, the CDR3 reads TGTGCCAGCAGTTACCGCCAGGGAAACTACGAGCAGTACTTC. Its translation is CASSYRQGNYEQYF.

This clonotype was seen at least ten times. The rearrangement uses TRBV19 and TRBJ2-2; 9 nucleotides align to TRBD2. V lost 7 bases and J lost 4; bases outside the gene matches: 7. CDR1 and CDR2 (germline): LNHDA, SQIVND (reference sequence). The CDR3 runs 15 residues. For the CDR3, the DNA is TGTGCCAGTAATCCCCAACTAGCGGGCACCGGGGAGCTGTTTTTT. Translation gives CASNPQLAGTGELFF.

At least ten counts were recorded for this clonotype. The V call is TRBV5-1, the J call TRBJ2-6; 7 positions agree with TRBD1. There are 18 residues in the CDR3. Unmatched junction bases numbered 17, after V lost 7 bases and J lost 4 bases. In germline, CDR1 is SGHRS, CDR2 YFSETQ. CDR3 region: CASSVTGLGALGANVLTF. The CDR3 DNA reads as TGCGCCAGCTCGGTGACAGGGTTGGGTGCCCTAGGGGCCAACGTCCTGACTTTC.

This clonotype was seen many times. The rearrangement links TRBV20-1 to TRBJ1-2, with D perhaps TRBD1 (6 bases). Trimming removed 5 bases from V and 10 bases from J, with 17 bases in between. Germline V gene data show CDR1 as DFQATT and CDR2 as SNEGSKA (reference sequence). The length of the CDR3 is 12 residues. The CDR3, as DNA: TGCAGTGCTTCCCGACAGGCCGGAGCCTACACCTTC. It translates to CSASRQAGAYTF.